The clone carrying this T cell receptor (beta chain) showed up many times. CDR3 length: 21 residues. The germline CDR1 and CDR2 sequences are MNHEY and SVGEGT. Between the trimmed V and J ends, which lost 2 bases and 1 base, there was a span of 27 bases. The sample comes from a study of HIV-infected patients and healthy controls. In TCRdb, the 5' RACE reads were re-called with MiXCR into one record per CDR3 protein. The sample yields approximately 67,000 distinct CDR3 sequences, about 16% seen once. The chain has TRBV6-2 or TRBV6-3 and TRBJ1-5, with a tentative D call TRBD1 (5 bases). Sequenced input: CD4+ T cells from blood. The sequence came from a human donor in good health. This CDR3 is CASSYKGEHWTPGGSNQPQHF. As DNA, the CDR3 is TGTGCCAGCAGTTACAAAGGTGAGCATTGGACACCCGGCGGGAGCAATCAGCCCCAGCATTTT.